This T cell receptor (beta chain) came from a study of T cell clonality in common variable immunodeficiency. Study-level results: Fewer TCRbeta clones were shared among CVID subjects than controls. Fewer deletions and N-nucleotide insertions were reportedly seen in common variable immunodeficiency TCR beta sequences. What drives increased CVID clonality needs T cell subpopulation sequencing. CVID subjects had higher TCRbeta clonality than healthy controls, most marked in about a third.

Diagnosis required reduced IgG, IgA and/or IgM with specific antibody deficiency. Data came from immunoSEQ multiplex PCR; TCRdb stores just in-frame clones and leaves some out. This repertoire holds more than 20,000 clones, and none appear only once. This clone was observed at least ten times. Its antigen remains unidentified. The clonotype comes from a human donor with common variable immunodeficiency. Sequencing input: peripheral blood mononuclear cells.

The sequenced CDR3 bases are TGTGCCAGCAGCTTGGGCGATCAGCCC. Its translation: CASSLGDQP. The CDR3 in full is CASSLGDQPQHF. This chain uses TRBV5-6 with TRBJ1-5; D gene ambiguous. Coverage ceases 3 residues before the CDR3 finishes, and the germline J gene fills in the end. The CDR3 is made up of 12 amino acids. The germline V and J ends were trimmed by 0 bases and 5 bases, with 3 bases remaining between them. CDR1 is SGHDT and CDR2 is YYEEEE in the germline V gene. Full variable domain (remainder filled in from reference TRBV5-6 and TRBJ1-5): DAGVTQSPTHLIKTRGQQVTLRCSPKSGHDTVSWYQQALGQGPQFIFQYYEEEERQRGNFPDRFSGHQFPNYSSELNVNALLLGDSALYLCASSLGDQPQHFGDGTRLSIL.